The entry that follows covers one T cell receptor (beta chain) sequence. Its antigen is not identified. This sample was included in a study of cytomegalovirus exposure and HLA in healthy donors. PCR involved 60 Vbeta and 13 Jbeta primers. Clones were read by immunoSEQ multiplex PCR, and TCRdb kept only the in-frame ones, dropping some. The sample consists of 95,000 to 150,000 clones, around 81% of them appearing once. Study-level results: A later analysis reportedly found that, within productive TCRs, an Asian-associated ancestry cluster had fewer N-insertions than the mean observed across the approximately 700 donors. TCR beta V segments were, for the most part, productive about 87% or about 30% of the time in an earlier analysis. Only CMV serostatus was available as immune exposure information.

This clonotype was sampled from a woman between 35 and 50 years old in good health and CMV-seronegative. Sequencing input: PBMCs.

CDR3 coding DNA: TGTGCCAGCAGGGGAGACAATGAGCAGTTCTTC. This gives the protein CASRGDNEQFF. The genes are TRBV28 and TRBJ2-1, with D tentatively TRBD2 (5 bases). CDR1 and CDR2 (germline): MDHEN, SYDVKM. V was pared by 6 bases and J by 5 bases, with 5 bases between. The CDR3 sequence is 11 residues long.